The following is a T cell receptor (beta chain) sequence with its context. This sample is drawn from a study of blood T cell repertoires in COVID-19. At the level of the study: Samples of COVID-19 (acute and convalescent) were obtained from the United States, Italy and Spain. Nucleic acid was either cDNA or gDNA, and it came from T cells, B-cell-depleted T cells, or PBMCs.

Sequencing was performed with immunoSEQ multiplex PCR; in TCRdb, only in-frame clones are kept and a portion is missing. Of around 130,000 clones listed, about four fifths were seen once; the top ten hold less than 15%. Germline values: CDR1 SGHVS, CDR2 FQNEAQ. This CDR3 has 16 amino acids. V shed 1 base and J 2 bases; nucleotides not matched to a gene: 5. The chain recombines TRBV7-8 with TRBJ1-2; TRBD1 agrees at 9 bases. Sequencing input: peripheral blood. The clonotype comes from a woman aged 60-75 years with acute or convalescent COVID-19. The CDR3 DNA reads TGTGCCAGCAGCTTAGGATCCACAGGGGGCAACTATGGCTACACCTTC. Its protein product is CASSLGSTGGNYGYTF.